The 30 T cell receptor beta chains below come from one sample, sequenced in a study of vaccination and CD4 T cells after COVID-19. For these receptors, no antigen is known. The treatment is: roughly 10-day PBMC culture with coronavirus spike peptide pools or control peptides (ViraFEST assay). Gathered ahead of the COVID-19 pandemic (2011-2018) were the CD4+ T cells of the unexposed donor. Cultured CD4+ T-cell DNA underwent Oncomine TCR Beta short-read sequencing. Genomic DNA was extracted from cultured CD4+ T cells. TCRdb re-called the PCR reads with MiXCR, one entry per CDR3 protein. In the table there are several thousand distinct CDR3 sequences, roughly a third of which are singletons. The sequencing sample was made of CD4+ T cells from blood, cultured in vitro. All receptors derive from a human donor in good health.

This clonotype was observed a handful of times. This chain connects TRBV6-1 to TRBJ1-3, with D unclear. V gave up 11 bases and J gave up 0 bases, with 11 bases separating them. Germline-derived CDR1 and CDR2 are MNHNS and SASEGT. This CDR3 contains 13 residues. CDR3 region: CAGTRTSGNTIYF. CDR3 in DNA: TGTGCCGGAACGAGGACCTCTGGAAACACCATATATTTT.

CDR3 nucleotides: TGTGCCAGCAGCTTAGTGGGCGGACCCCTCTACTTC. As protein: CASSLVGGPLYF. The chain is built from TRBV7-9 and TRBJ2-7; D call uncertain. V dropped 1 base and J dropped 13 bases, with 14 bases sitting between them. Per the germline V gene, CDR1 is SEHNR and CDR2 is FQNEAQ (reference sequence). The CDR3 spans 12 residues.

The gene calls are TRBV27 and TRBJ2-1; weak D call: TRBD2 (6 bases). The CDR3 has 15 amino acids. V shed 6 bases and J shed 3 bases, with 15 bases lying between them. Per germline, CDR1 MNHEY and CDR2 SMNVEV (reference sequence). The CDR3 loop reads CASRTPSAGYNEQFF. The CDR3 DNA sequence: TGTGCCAGCAGGACTCCTAGCGCCGGCTACAATGAGCAGTTCTTC.

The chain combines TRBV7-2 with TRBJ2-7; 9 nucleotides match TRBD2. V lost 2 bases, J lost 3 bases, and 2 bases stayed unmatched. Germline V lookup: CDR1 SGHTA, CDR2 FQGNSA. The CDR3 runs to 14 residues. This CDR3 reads CASSLRGRGYEQYF. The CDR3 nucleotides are TGTGCCAGCAGCTTACGCGGGAGGGGCTACGAGCAGTACTTC.

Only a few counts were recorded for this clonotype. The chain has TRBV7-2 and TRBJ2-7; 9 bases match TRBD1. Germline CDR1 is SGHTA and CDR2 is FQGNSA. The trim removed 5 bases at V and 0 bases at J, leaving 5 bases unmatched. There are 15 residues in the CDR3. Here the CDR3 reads CASSPDRGNSYEQYF. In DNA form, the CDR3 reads TGTGCCAGCAGCCCGGACAGGGGAAACTCCTACGAGCAGTACTTC.

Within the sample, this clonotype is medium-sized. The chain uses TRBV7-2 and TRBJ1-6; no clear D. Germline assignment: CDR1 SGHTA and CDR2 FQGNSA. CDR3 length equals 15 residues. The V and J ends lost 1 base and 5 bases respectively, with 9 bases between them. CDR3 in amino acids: CASSLGPGNNSPLHF. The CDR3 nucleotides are TGTGCCAGCAGCTTAGGACCAGGAAATAATTCACCCCTCCACTTT.

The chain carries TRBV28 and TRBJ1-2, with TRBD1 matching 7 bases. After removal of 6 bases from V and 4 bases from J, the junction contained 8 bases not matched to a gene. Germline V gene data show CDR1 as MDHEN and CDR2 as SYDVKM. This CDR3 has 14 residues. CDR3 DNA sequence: TGTGCCAGCAGGTTGGAGGGGGCCGGCTATGGCTACACCTTC. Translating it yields CASRLEGAGYGYTF.

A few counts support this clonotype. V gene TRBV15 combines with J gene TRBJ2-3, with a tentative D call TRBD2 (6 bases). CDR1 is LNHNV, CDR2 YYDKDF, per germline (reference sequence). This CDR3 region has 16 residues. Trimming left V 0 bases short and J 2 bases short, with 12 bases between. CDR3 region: CATSRDLVAVTDTQYF. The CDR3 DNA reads TGTGCCACCAGCAGAGATCTGGTAGCGGTCACAGATACGCAGTATTTT.

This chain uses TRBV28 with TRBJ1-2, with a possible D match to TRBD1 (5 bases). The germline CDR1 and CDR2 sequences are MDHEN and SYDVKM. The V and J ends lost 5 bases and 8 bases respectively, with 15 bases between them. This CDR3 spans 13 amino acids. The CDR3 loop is CASSRMGTYGYTF. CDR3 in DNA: TGTGCCAGCAGTCGAATGGGGACGTACGGCTACACCTTC.

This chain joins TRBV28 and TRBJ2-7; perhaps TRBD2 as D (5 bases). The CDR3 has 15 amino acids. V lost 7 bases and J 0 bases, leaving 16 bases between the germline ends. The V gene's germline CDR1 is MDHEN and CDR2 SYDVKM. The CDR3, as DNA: TGTGCCAGCACCGAATGGACTTCTCTCTCCTACGAGCAGTACTTC. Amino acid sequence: CASTEWTSLSYEQYF.

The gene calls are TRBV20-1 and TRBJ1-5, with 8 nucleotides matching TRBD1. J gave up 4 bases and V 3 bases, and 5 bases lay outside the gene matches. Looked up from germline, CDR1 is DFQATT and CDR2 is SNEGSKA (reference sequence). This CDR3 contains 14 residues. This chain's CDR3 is CSASTGGGNQPQHF. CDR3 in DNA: TGCAGTGCTAGTACAGGGGGAGGGAATCAGCCCCAGCATTTT.

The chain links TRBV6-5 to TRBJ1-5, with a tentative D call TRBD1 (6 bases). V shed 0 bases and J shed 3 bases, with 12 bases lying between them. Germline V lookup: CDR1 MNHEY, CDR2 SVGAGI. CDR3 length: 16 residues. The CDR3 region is CASSYSSGANNQPQHF. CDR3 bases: TGTGCCAGCAGTTACTCTTCAGGGGCTAACAATCAGCCCCAGCATTTT.

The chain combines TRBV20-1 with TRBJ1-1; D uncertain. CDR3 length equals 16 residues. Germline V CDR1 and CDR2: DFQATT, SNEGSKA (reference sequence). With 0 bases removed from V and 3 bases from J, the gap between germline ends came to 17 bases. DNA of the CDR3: TGCAGTGCTAGAGATAGAAAGCAAGGTGGGGACACTGAAGCTTTCTTT. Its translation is CSARDRKQGGDTEAFF.

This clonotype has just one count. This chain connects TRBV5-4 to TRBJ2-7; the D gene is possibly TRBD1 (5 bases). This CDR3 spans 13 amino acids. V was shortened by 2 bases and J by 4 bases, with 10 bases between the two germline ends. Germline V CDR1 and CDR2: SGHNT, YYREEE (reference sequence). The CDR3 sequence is CASSFDRIYEQYF. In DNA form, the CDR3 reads TGTGCCAGCAGCTTTGACAGAATATACGAGCAGTACTTC.

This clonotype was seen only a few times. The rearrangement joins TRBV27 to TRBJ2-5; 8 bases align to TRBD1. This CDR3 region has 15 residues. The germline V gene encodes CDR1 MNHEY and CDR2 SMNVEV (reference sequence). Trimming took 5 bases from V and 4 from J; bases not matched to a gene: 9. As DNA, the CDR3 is TGTGCCAGCAGTCCAGGACAGGGACAGTCAGAGACCCAGTACTTC. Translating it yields CASSPGQGQSETQYF.

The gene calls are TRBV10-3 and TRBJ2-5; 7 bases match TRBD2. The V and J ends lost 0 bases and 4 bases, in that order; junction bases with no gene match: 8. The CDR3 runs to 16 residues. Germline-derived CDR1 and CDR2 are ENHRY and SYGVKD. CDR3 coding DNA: TGTGCCATCAGTGAGTCGCGCGGCGGGAGAGTAGAGACCCAGTACTTC. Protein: CAISESRGGRVETQYF.

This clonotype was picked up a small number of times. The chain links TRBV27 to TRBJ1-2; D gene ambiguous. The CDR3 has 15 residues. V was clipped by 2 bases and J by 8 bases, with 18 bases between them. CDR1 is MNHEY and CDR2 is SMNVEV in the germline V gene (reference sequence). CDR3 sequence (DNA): TGTGCCAGCAGTTTACTCGCCGCTCCGGGCAACGGCTACACCTTC. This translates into CASSLLAAPGNGYTF.

The CDR3 nucleotides read TGTGCCACCAGTGGGGGGGTTGAGCAGTTCTTC. This encodes CATSGGVEQFF. This chain connects TRBV24-1 to TRBJ2-1, with D possibly being TRBD2 (6 bases). The length of the CDR3 is 11 residues. Germline V CDR1 and CDR2: KGHDR, SFDVKD. The ends were cut back, 5 bases at V and 9 bases at J, with 7 bases in the middle.

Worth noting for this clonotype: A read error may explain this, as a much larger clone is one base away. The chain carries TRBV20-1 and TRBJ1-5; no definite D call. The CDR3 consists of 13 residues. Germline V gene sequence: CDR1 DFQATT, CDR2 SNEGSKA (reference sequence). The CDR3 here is CSARVSGNQPRHF. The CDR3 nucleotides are TGCAGTGCTAGAGTTAGTGGCAATCAGCCCCGGCATTTT.

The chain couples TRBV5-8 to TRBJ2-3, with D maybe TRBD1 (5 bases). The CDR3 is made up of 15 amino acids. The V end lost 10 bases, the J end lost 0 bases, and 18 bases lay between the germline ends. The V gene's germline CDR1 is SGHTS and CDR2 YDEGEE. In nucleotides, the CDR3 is TGTGCCTCCACCCCGTGGACACCCAGCACAGATACGCAGTATTTT. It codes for CASTPWTPSTDTQYF.

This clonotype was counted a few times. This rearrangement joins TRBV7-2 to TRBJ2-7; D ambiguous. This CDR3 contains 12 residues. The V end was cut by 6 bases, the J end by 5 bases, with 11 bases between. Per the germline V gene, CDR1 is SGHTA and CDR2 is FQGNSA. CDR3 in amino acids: CASSSGQHEQYF. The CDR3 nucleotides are TGTGCCAGCAGTTCCGGTCAGCACGAGCAGTACTTC.

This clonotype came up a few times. Written as DNA, the CDR3 is TGTGCCAGCAGCCTAAGGACAGGCGAGGGCTATGGCTACACCTTC. Translated, it gives CASSLRTGEGYGYTF. The chain couples TRBV4-2 to TRBJ1-2, with TRBD1 matching 7 bases. Germline lookup yields CDR1 LGHNA and CDR2 YNFKEQ. This CDR3 comprises 15 residues. V lost 4 bases to trimming and J lost 4 bases; unmatched junction nucleotides: 9.

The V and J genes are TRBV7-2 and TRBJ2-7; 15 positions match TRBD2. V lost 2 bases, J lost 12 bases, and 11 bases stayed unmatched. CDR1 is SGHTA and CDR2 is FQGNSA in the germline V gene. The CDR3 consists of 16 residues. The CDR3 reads CASSLTSYGTSGRRYF. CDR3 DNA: TGTGCCAGCAGCTTAACATCCTATGGGACTAGCGGGAGGAGGTACTTC.

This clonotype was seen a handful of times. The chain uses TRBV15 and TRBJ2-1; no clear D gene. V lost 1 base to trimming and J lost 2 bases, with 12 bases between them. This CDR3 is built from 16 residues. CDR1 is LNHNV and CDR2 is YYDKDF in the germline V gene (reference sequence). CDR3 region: CATSRVGHEAYNEQFF. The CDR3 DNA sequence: TGTGCCACCAGCAGAGTAGGTCACGAAGCCTACAATGAGCAGTTCTTC.

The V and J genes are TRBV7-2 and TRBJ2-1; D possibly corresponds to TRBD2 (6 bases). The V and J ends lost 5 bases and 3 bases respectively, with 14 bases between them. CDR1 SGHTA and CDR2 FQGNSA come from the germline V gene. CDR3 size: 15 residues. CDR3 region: CASSQRRTIYNEQFF. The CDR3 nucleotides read TGTGCCAGCAGCCAAAGGCGGACTATCTACAATGAGCAGTTCTTC.

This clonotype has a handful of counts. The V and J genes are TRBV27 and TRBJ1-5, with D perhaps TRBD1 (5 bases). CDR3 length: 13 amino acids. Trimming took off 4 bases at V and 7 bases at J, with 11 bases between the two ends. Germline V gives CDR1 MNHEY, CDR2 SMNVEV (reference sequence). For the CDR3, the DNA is TGTGCCAGCAGTTCTCAGGGAAGGCAGCCCCAGCATTTT. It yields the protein CASSSQGRQPQHF.

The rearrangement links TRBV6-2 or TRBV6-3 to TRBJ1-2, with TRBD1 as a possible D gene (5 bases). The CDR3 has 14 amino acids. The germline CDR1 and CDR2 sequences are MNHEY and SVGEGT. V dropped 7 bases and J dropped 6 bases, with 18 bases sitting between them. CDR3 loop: CASTEDTLPNGYTF. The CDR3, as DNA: TGTGCCAGCACCGAGGACACCCTTCCCAATGGCTACACCTTC.

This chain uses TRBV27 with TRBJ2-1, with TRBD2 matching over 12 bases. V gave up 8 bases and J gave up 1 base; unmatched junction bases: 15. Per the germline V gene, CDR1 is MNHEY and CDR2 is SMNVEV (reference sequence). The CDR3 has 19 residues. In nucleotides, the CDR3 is TGTGCCAGCTGGGGCTCTAGCGGGAGGGCCGGAAAGTCCTACAATGAGCAGTTCTTC. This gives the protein CASWGSSGRAGKSYNEQFF.

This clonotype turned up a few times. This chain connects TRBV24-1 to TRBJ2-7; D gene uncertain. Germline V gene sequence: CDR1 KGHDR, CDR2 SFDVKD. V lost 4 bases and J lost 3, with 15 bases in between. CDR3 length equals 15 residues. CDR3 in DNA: TGTGCCACCAGTGACTCCTCATTGGGTTTCTACGAGCAGTACTTC. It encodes CATSDSSLGFYEQYF.

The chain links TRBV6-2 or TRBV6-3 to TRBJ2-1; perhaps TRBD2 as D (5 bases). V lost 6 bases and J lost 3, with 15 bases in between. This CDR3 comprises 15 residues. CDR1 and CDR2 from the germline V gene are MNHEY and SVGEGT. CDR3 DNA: TGTGCCAGCAGGATTGCGGGCCTCCTCTACAATGAGCAGTTCTTC. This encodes CASRIAGLLYNEQFF.